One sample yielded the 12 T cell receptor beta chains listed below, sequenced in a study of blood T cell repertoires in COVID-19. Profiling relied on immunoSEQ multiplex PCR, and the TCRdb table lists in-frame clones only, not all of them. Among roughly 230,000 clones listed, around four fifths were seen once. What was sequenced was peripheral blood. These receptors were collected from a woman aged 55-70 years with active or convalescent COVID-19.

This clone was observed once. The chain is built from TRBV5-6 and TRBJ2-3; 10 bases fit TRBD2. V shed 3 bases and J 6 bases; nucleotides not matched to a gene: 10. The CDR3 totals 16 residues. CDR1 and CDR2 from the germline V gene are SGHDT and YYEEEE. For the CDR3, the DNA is TGTGCCAGCAGCTCCGGGGTAGCGGGAGGTATGGATACGCAGTATTTT. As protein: CASSSGVAGGMDTQYF.

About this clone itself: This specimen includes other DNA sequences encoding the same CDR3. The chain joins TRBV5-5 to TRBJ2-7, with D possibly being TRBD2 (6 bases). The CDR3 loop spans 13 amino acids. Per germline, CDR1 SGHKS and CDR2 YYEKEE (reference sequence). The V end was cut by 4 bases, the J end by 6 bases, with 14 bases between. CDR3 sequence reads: CASSGYGGGEQYF. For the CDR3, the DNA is TGTGCCAGCAGCGGGTATGGGGGAGGCGAGCAGTACTTC.

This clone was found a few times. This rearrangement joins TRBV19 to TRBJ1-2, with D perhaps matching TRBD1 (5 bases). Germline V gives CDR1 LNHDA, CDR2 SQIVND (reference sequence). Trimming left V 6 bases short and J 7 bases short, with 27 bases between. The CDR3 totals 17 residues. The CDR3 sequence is CASRGVDRIGGLGGYTF. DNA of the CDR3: TGTGCCAGTAGGGGTGTAGACAGAATCGGCGGCCTTGGTGGCTACACCTTC.

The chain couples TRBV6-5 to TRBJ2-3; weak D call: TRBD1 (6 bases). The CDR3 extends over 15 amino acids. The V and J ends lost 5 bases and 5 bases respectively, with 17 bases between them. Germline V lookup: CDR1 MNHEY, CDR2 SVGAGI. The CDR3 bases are TGTGCCAGCAGTACAGGGAAGACACACGGAGATACGCAGTATTTT. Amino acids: CASSTGKTHGDTQYF.

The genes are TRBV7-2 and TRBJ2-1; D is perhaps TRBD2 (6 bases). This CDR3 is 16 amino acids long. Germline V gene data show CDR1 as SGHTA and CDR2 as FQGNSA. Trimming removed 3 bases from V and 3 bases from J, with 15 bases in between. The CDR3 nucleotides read TGTGCCAGCAGCTTCGTCGGGGGTCTTAGCTACAATGAGCAGTTCTTC. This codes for CASSFVGGLSYNEQFF. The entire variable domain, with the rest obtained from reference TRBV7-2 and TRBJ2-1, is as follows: GAGVSQSPSNKVTEKGKDVELRCDPISGHTALYWYRQSLGQGLEFLIYFQGNSAPDKSGLPSDRFSAERTGGSVSTLTIQRTQQEDSAVYLCASSFVGGLSYNEQFFGPGTRLTVL.

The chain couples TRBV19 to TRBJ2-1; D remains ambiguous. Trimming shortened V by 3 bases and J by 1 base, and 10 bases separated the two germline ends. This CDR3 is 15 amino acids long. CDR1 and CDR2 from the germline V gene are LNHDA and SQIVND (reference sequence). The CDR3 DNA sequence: TGTGCCAGTAGTATTAACCCAGGATCCTACAATGAGCAGTTCTTC. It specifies CASSINPGSYNEQFF.

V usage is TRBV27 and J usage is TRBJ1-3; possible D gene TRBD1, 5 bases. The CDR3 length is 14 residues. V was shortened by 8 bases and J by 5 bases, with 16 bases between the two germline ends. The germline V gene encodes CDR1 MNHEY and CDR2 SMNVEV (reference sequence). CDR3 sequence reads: CASRPGGDRNTIYF. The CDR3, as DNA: TGTGCCAGCCGGCCGGGGGGGGATCGAAACACCATATATTTT.

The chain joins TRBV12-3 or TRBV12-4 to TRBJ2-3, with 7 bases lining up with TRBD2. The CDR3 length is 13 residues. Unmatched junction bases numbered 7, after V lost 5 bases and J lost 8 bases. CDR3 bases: TGTGCCAGCAGTCGGGGGGATAGGGGTACGCAGTATTTT. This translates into CASSRGDRGTQYF.

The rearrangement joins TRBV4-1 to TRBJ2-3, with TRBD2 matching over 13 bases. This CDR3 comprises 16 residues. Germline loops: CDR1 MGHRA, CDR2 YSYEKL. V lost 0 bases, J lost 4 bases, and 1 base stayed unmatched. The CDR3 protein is CASSQELAGGADTQYF. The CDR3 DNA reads TGCGCCAGCAGCCAAGAACTAGCGGGAGGGGCAGATACGCAGTATTTT.

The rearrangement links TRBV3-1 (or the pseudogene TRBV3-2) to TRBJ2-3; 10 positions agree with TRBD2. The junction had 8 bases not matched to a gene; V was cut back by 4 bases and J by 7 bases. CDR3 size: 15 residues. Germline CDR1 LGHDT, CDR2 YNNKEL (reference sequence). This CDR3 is CASSRLGLAENTQYF. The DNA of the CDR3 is TGTGCCAGCAGCCGCTTAGGACTAGCGGAGAATACGCAGTATTTT.

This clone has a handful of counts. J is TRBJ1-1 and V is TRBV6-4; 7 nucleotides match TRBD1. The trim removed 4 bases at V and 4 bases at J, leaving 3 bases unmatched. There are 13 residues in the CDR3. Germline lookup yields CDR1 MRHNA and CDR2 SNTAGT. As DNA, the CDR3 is TGTGCCAGCAGTGCAGGGGGGACCACTGAAGCTTTCTTT. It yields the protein CASSAGGTTEAFF.

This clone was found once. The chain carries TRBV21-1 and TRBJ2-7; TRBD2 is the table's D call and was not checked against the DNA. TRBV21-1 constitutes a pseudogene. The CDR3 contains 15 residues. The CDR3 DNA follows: TGTGCCAGCAGCTCACGCGAGCGGGGGGCCTACGAGCAGTACTTC. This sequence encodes CASSSRERGAYEQYF.